The 9 T cell receptor beta chains listed next were all sequenced from one sample in a study of cytomegalovirus exposure and HLA in healthy donors. The PCR was carried out with 60 Vbeta primers and 13 Jbeta primers. TCRdb's table, derived via immunoSEQ multiplex PCR, lists solely in-frame clones and lacks some. The table has roughly 200,000 clones, 79% seen once. The sample taken for sequencing was PBMCs. Receptors originate from a woman in her twenties or thirties in good health and CMV-seropositive.

Written as DNA, the CDR3 is TGTGCCAGCTCATCGACAGGGCTGAACACTGAAGCTTTCTTT. It codes for CASSSTGLNTEAFF. This rearrangement joins TRBV18 to TRBJ1-1; 7 positions agree with TRBD1. Germline V gives CDR1 KGHSH, CDR2 LQKENI. This CDR3 region has 14 residues. V gave up 5 bases and J gave up 0 bases; unmatched junction bases: 3.

The J gene is TRBJ1-2, the V gene TRBV7-2, with TRBD1 matching over 10 bases. Germline CDR1 SGHTA, CDR2 FQGNSA. This CDR3 is 14 amino acids long. V was clipped by 3 bases and J by 4 bases; unmatched bases: 2. CDR3 in DNA: TGTGCCAGCAGCTTGGACAGGGGGGTCTATGGCTACACCTTC. Translation gives CASSLDRGVYGYTF.

The table lists this clone with a count of one. V gene TRBV5-1 combines with J gene TRBJ2-7, with 7 positions matching TRBD2. After removal of 2 bases from V and 7 bases from J, the junction contained 15 bases not matched to a gene. The CDR3 runs 16 residues. The V gene's germline CDR1 is SGHRS and CDR2 YFSETQ. This chain's CDR3 is CASSLPQGGGAEEQYF. The CDR3 DNA reads as TGCGCCAGCAGCTTACCGCAGGGCGGGGGAGCGGAAGAGCAGTACTTC.

The rearrangement uses TRBV15 and TRBJ2-6; a weak D match, TRBD2 (6 bases). CDR3 length: 16 amino acids. Deletions cut 8 bases from V and 0 bases from J, with 14 bases between. Germline CDR1 LNHNV, CDR2 YYDKDF (reference sequence). The CDR3 sequence: CATRGGAYSGANVLTF. The CDR3 coding sequence is TGTGCCACCCGGGGCGGGGCGTACTCTGGGGCCAACGTCCTGACTTTC.

This chain links TRBV6-5 with TRBJ2-1; 13 nucleotides align to TRBD2. With V trimmed by 7 bases and J by 5 bases, 5 bases remained unmatched. Germline CDR1 MNHEY, CDR2 SVGAGI. This CDR3 has 15 amino acids. CDR3 sequence reads: CASIGLAGANNEQFF. As DNA, the CDR3 is TGTGCCAGCATCGGACTAGCGGGAGCCAACAATGAGCAGTTCTTC.

The chain uses TRBV9 and TRBJ2-7; 7 nucleotides align to TRBD1. Germline loops: CDR1 SGDLS, CDR2 YYNGEE. With 0 bases clipped from V and 0 bases from J, the junction kept 3 bases outside the gene matches. This CDR3 is built from 15 residues. CDR3 sequence reads: CASSVGGGNSYEQYF. The DNA for the CDR3 is TGTGCCAGCAGCGTAGGAGGGGGCAACTCCTACGAGCAGTACTTC.

The genes are TRBV5-6 and TRBJ2-5; 9 nucleotides match TRBD1. This CDR3 is built from 17 residues. V trimming: 0 bases; J trimming: 5 bases; junction bases outside the gene matches: 11. Germline V gene sequence: CDR1 SGHDT, CDR2 YYEEEE. The CDR3 DNA reads TGTGCCAGCAGCTTGGCGGCTACAGGGGGCGCGGGCGAGACCCAGTACTTC. Translating gives CASSLAATGGAGETQYF.

CDR3 amino acids: CASGPRLAATYEQYF. The CDR3 DNA is TGTGCCAGCGGGCCCCGGTTAGCGGCCACCTACGAGCAGTACTTC. The chain is built from TRBV27 and TRBJ2-7; a weak D match, TRBD2 (6 bases). The CDR3 runs 15 residues. Trimming removed 8 bases from V and 2 bases from J, with 19 bases in between. Germline V gives CDR1 MNHEY, CDR2 SMNVEV (reference sequence).

The gene calls are TRBV14 and TRBJ2-7, with a possible D match to TRBD2 (5 bases). The CDR3 extends over 13 amino acids. Germline V gives CDR1 SGHDN, CDR2 FVKESK. V lost 3 bases to trimming and J lost 3 bases, with 9 bases between them. The CDR3 DNA reads as TGTGCCAGCAGCCACAGCCGGGACTACGAGCAGTACTTC. Translating it yields CASSHSRDYEQYF.